This T cell receptor (beta chain) stems from a study of T cells after yellow fever vaccination. CDR3 length: 18 amino acids. The 5'RACE template-switching step produced TCR cDNA and added a universal primer site and UMIs. Via MiXCR, TCRdb re-called the 5' RACE reads, giving one row per CDR3 protein. This table holds over 65,000 distinct CDR3 sequences, about an eighth found once. Points on this clonotype: One end of the junction does not line up with germline, which may come from a read error.

The sequenced sample was CD8+ T cells not binding an NS4B(214-222) dextramer, sorted from PBMCs, obtained 21 days after the first yellow fever vaccination. The chain recombines TRBV12-3 or TRBV12-4 with TRBJ1-2, with a tentative D call TRBD1 (5 bases). This receptor was taken from a man in his late teens or twenties who received the YFV17D yellow fever vaccine. This chain's CDR3 is CACSLPLRLDSTNYGYTF. CDR3 DNA sequence: TGTGCCTGCAGTTTACCGCTACGCCTCGACAGTACTAACTATGGCTACACCTTC.